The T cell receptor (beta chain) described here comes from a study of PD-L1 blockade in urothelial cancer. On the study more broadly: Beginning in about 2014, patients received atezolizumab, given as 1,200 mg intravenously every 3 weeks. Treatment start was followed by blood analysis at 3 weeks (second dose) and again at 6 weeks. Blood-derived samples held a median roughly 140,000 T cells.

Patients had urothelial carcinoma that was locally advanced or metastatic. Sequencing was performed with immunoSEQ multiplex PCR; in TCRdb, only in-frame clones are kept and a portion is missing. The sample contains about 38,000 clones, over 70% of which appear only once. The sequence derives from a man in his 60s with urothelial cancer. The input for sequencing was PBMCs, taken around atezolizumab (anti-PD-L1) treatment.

CDR3 residues: CASTAGWTGGTEAFF. Written as DNA, the CDR3 is TGTGCCAGCACCGCTGGCTGGACAGGCGGGACTGAAGCTTTCTTT. This rearrangement joins TRBV14 to TRBJ1-1; TRBD1 matches at 7 bases. CDR1 SGHDN and CDR2 FVKESK come from the germline V gene. After removal of 7 bases from V and 5 bases from J, the junction contained 13 bases not matched to a gene. The CDR3 contains 15 residues. Full variable domain (rest looked up from reference TRBV14 and TRBJ1-1): EAGVTQFPSHSVIEKGQTVTLRCDPISGHDNLYWYRRVMGKEIKFLLHFVKESKQDESGMPNNRFLAERTGGTYSTLKVQPAELEDSGVYFCASTAGWTGGTEAFFGQGTRLTVV.